This T cell receptor beta chain is from a study of T cell repertoires in cytomegalovirus infection (dated by TCRdb to between 2017 and 2020). A note on the overall study: Donor HLA type was relevant to the analysis, as public TCR beta signatures indicated carriage of CMV infection together with the matching HLA type. Here is what the overall study found, with its caveats: The ex vivo response was dominated by HLA-C-restricted CMV-specific TCR beta clonotypes, which also provided the single most frequent clonotype in two of eight donors. Carriers of CMV infection plus the relevant HLA type were discriminated by the cumulative frequency of public TCR beta family members in the study cohort and in an independent 352-donor cohort.

A single count supports this clonotype. It has no known antigen specificity. There are no base qualities to consult, and no much larger clone falls within one base. Evidence from a single read is weak. Sequenced using an Illumina HiSeq 1500. The public reads were reanalyzed by TCRdb: fastp trimming at Q25, MiXCR alignment, in-frame beta chains only. Rows with one shared CDR3 protein collapse into an entry with the most common genes and DNA. The sample table contains 680,000 or so distinct CDR3 sequences; only one count was recorded for approximately 40% of them. The ten most abundant clones make up under 3% of the sample. There are 18 amino acids in the CDR3, from cysteine to phenylalanine inclusive. The sequence is cut down to CDR3 DNA, 54 bases in frame from base 1. V lost 0 bases and J lost 3 bases, and the count of bases not matched to a germline gene is 10. Looking up the germline V gene (reference sequence) yields CDR1 LGHDT and CDR2 YNNKEL.

This receptor was obtained from a human donor in good health (CMV status not recorded). Some clones in this sample may be carry-over from other donors' samples. The sample was PBMCs. The sequence is built from TRBV3-1 and TRBJ2-3; TRBD2 agrees with 9 junctional bases. The DNA reads as follows: TGTGCCAGCAGCCAAGAATTTAGGGCGGGGGGGCCGACAGATACGCAGTATTTT. This encodes CASSQEFRAGGPTDTQYF.